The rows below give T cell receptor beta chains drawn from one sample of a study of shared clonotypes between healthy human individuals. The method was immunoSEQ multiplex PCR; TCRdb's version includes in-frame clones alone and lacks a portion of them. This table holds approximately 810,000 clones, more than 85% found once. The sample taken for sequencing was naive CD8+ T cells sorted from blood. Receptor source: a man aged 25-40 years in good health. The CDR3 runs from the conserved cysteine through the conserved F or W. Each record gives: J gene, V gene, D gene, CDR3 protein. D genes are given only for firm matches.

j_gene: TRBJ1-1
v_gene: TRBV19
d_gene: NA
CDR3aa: CASSIAWGQPTLNTEAFF

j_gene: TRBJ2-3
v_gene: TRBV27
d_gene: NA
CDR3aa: CASSSADTQYF

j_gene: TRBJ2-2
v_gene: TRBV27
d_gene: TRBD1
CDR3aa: CASSFYRGTGELFF

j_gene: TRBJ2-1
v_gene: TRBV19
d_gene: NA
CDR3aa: CASSKGGYNEQFF

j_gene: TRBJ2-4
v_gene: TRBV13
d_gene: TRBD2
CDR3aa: CASSLRGAEGNIQYF

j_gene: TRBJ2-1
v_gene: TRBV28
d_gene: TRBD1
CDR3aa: CASSLEGSRDRDTEQFF

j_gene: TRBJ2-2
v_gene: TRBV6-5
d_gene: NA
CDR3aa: CASSYSTTVNTGELFF

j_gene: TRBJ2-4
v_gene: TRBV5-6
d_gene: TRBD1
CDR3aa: CASSPRTGARENIQYF

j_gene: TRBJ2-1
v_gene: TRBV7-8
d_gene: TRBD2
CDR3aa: CASSAERGVPTGEQFF

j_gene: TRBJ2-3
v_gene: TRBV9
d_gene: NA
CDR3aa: CASSEGGTDTQYF

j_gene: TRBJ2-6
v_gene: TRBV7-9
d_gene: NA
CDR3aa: CASSTYRVSGANVLTF

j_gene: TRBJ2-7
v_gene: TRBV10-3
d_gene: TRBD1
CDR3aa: CASSDRVVHEQYF

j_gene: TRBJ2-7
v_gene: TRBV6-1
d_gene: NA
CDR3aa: CASSEGNSNYYEQYF

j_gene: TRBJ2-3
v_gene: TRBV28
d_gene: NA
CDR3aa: CANSAPGGDTQYF

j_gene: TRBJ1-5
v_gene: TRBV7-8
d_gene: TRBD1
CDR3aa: CASSLSGRTGHQPQHF

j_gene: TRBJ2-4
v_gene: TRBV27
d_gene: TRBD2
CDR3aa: CASSSDLAGENIQYF

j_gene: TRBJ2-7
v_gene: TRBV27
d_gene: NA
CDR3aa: CASGVGSYEQYF

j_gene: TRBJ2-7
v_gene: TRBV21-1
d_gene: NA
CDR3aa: CASSKWRTCMYEQYF

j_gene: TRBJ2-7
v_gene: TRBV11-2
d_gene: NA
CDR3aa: CASSLGLLRYEQYF

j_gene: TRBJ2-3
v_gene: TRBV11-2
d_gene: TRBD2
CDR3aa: CASSLVWRESSDTQYF

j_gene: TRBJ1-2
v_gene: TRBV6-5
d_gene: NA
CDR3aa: CASSYSSGEGDYGYTF

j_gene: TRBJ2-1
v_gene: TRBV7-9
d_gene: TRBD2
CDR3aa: CASQGARLAGRPIYNEQFF

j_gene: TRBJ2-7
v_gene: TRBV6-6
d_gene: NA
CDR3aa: CASSYIDYEQYF

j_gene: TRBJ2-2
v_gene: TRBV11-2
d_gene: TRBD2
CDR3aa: CASSDPGLAGITGELFF

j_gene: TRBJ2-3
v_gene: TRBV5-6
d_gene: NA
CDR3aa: CASNLRDLLTDTQYF

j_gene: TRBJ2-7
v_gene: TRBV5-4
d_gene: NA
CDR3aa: CASSGSYEQYF

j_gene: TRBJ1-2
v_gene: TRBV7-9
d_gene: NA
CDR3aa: CASSLTGDYGYTF

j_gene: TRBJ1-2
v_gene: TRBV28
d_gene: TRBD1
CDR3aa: CASSFRTGGFGYTF

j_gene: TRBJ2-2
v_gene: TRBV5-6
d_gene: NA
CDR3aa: CASSLGRFGKADTGELFF

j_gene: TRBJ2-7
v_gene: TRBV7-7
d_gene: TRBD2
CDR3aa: CASSAGTIYEQYF

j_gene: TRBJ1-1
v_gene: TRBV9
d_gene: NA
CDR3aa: CASSRGWGTEAFF

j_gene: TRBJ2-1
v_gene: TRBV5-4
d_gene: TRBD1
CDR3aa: CASSADRGASSETNEQFF

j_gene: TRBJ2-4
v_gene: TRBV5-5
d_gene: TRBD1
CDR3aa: CASSTWTGGGIQYF

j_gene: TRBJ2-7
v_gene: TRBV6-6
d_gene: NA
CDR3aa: CASQSESSYEQYF

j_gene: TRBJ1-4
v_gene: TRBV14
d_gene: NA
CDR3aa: CASSQGLLGPANEKLFF

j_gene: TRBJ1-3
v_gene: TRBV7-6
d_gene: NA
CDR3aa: CASSPSPGDGSGNTIYF

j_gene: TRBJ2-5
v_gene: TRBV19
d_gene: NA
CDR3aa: CASSIDSRGHETQYF

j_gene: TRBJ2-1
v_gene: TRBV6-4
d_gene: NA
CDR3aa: CASSELGFGDRNEQFF

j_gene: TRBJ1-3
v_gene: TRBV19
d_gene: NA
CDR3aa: CASSMIGGRLSSGNTIYF

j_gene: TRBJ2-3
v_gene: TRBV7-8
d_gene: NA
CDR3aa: CASSFRTGPPGDTQYF

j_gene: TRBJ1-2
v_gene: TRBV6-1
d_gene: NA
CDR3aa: CASRERGRGNYGYTF

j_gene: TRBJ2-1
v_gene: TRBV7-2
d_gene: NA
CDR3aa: CASSPPDLVLAEQFF

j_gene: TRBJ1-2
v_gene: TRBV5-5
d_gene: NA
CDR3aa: CASSLSGVTNYGYTF

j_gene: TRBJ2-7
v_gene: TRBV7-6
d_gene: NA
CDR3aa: CASSLATTAYEQYF

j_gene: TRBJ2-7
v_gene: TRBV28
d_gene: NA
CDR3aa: CASVPGMNYEQYF

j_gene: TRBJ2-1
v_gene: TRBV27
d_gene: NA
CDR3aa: CASSPVRVYNEQFF

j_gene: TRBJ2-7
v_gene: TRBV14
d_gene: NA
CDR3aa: CASSQENRIYEQYF

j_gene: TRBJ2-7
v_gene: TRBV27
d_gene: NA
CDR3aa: CASSFSSYYEQYF

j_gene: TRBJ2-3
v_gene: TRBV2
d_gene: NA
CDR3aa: CASNYPSAVGHPGADTQYF